The 7 T cell receptor beta chains below come from one sample, sequenced in a study of tumor-infiltrating lymphocytes in primary liver carcinoma. Researchers generated TCR beta cDNA from around 0.55 ug of total RNA, relying on a constant-region primer. Researchers made the TCR beta libraries by running three nested multiplex PCR rounds with slightly modified ARM-PCR. The first two PCR rounds, approximately 10 cycles each, used TRBV1-TRBV30 forward primers and a C-beta reverse primer. TCRdb processed the multiplex PCR reads anew with MiXCR; each CDR3 protein has one entry. The repertoire has about 54,000 distinct CDR3 sequences, about three quarters of them found once; the top ten carry about a quarter. Unsorted bulk tissue of roughly 18-31 mg yielded co-extracted RNA and DNA. Sequenced sample: liver tumor tissue from sampling region 2. The subset is: tumor region T2, inferior pole. These receptor sequences come from a man aged 40-55 years with primary liver carcinoma and hepatitis B virus infection.

Note on this clonotype: A much larger clone is a single base away; this may be a read error. Since the CDR3 does not end with the conserved phenylalanine or tryptophan, this likely comes from a read error. V and J are TRBV28 and TRBJ2-3; 13 bases align to TRBD2. V was pared by 3 bases and J by 5 bases, with 11 bases of the junction left unmatched. Germline V gives CDR1 MDHEN, CDR2 SYDVKM. This CDR3 has 18 amino acids. DNA of the CDR3: TGTGCCAGCAGTTTCCCCCGACTAGCGGGAGGCCGCCGAGATACGCAGTATCTT. Amino acids: CASSFPRLAGGRRDTQYL.

Only one count was recorded for this clonotype. The J gene is TRBJ1-1, the V gene TRBV7-9; D is undetermined. CDR1 is SEHNR and CDR2 is FQNEAQ in the germline V gene (reference sequence). Trimming removed 1 base at V and 7 bases at J, with 10 bases between. This CDR3 spans 13 amino acids. The CDR3 DNA is TGTGCCAGCAGCTTAGTATCTCCCATTGAAGCTTTCTTT. Protein: CASSLVSPIEAFF.

A note on this clonotype: Mismatch with germline at one junction end may stem from a read error. The chain has TRBV4-1 and TRBJ1-2; no definite D call. Per germline, CDR1 MGHRA and CDR2 YSYEKL. The CDR3 is made up of 16 amino acids. This CDR3 reads CASSQELGRPPGGYTF. As DNA, the CDR3 is TGCGCCAGCAGTCAAGAACTAGGGCGTCCACCAGGAGGCTACACCTTC.

Notes on this clonotype: In this CDR3 the conserved last residue, phenylalanine or tryptophan, is missing, so a read error is likely. The CDR3 DNA follows: TGCAGTGTTGGTGGGAGGGCCATTGAGACCCAGTACTCC. Translation gives CSVGGRAIETQYS. The chain joins TRBV29-1 to TRBJ2-5; 7 nucleotides align to TRBD2. CDR3 size: 13 residues. Germline CDR1 SQVTM, CDR2 ANQGSEA.

Details on this clonotype: The junction differs from germline at one of its ends, possibly a read error. J is TRBJ1-2 and V is TRBV4-1; D gene uncertain. This CDR3 is 13 amino acids long. The germline CDR1 and CDR2 sequences are MGHRA and YSYEKL. In nucleotides, the CDR3 is TGCGCCCGCAGCGAGGCAACTAACTATGGCTACACCTTC. Protein product: CARSEATNYGYTF.

In DNA form, the CDR3 reads TGCGCCAGCAGTCGGCTACAAGAGGCTACTGGGGCCAACGTCCTGACTTTC. Protein product: CASSRLQEATGANVLTF. The V call is TRBV4-1, the J call TRBJ2-6; D is undetermined. Germline-derived CDR1 and CDR2 are MGHRA and YSYEKL. The V and J ends lost 6 bases and 2 bases respectively, with 17 bases between them. This CDR3 has 17 residues.

Of note for this clonotype: This may be a read error, as it is one base from a much larger clone. The V call is TRBV6-4, the J call TRBJ2-1; the D gene is possibly TRBD2 (5 bases). The CDR3 runs 13 residues. Per germline, CDR1 MRHNA and CDR2 SNTAGT. The V and J ends lost 6 bases and 9 bases respectively, with 15 bases between them. CDR3 DNA sequence: TGTGCCAGCAGGGGTGAGGGCCTTAGTGAGCAGTTCTTC. Translating it yields CASRGEGLSEQFF.